The 6 T cell receptor beta chains reported below all come from one sample, sequenced in a study of monozygotic twins with inflammatory bowel disease. With the 5' RACE reads reprocessed, TCRdb shows one record per CDR3 protein and no DNA. In total, the table holds approximately 400,000 distinct CDR3 sequences. The sequenced sample consisted of blood. The receptors here all came from a human donor with ulcerative colitis or Crohn's disease, or a healthy co-twin of an affected twin (not recorded which).

V and J are TRBV7-2 and TRBJ1-3; TCRdb outputs TRBD1, but without DNA this stays unchecked. CDR1 is SGHTA and CDR2 is FQGNSA in the germline V gene. The CDR3 has 15 amino acids. The CDR3 is CASSLEGSMGNTIYF. The full variable domain, in which reference TRBV7-2 and TRBJ1-3 provide the parts outside the CDR3, is GAGVSQSPSNKVTEKGKDVELRCDPISGHTALYWYRQSLGQGLEFLIYFQGNSAPDKSGLPSDRFSAERTGGSVSTLTIQRTQQEDSAVYLCASSLEGSMGNTIYFGEGSWLTVV.

J is TRBJ2-1 and V is TRBV5-1. The CDR3 spans 14 residues. Germline CDR1 is SGHRS and CDR2 is YFSETQ. CDR3 region: CASSLRQTSNEQFF.

The chain employs TRBV7-9 and TRBJ1-2; TCRdb reports TRBD1, a call that lacks DNA to check it against. The CDR3 spans 15 residues. In germline, CDR1 is SEHNR, CDR2 FQNEAQ (reference sequence). CDR3 loop: CASSLPGGTGNGYTF.

The rearrangement links TRBV3-1 to TRBJ1-2. This CDR3 region has 12 residues. CDR1 is LGHDT and CDR2 is YNNKEL in the germline V gene (reference sequence). This CDR3 reads CASAMLGDSYTF. The variable domain in full, with the rest retrieved from reference TRBV3-1 and TRBJ1-2, is DTAVSQTPKYLVTQMGNDKSIKCEQNLGHDTMYWYKQDSKKFLKIMFSYNNKELIINETVPNRFSPKSPDKAHLNLHINSLELGDSAVYFCASAMLGDSYTFGSGTRLTVV.

This rearrangement joins TRBV6-5 to TRBJ1-3. The CDR3 spans 17 residues. The germline CDR1 and CDR2 sequences are MNHEY and SVGAGI. The CDR3 spells CASSYSGRSLAGNTIYF.

V usage is TRBV5-4 and J usage is TRBJ2-6; absent DNA, TCRdb's TRBD2 call cannot be checked. CDR3 length: 18 residues. The germline gives CDR1 SGHNT, CDR2 YYREEE (reference sequence). CDR3 sequence: CASSNPGTPSSGANVLTF.